The rows below give T cell receptor beta chains drawn from one sample of a study of vaccination and CD4 T cells after COVID-19. Which antigens these TCRs recognize remains unknown. TCRdb independently ran MiXCR on the PCR reads; one entry per CDR3 protein. The sample lists 12,000 or so distinct CDR3 sequences, about 39% occurring once. Sequences were obtained from CD4+ T cells from blood, cultured in vitro. The receptors derive from a human donor in good health. Both conserved end residues are part of each CDR3. The D gene is left open where the match is weak. Where a row states a size, it is once, few, many or the class of an expanded clone; other rows omit it.

CDR3aa: CSASSFRGKAYEQYF
CDR3nt: TGCAGTGCTAGTAGTTTTAGGGGGAAAGCCTACGAGCAGTACTTC
v_gene: TRBV20-1
d_gene: -
j_gene: TRBJ2-7
abundance: few

CDR3aa: CASQRGSSYEQYF
CDR3nt: TGTGCCAGCCAACGGGGAAGCTCCTACGAGCAGTACTTC
v_gene: TRBV6-2/TRBV6-3
d_gene: -
j_gene: TRBJ2-7
abundance: -

CDR3aa: CASSLDSNQPQHF
CDR3nt: TGTGCCAGCTCACTGGACAGCAATCAGCCCCAGCATTTT
v_gene: TRBV18
d_gene: -
j_gene: TRBJ1-5
abundance: -

CDR3aa: CASSSLFGGRYNEQFF
CDR3nt: TGTGCCAGCAGTTCCCTTTTCGGGGGGAGGTACAATGAGCAGTTCTTC
v_gene: TRBV28
d_gene: TRBD2
j_gene: TRBJ2-1
abundance: -

CDR3aa: CASSLSGETMNTEAFF
CDR3nt: TGTGCCAGCAGTTTATCGGGGGAGACCATGAACACTGAAGCTTTCTTT
v_gene: TRBV27
d_gene: -
j_gene: TRBJ1-1
abundance: few

CDR3aa: CASSQGLRETQYF
CDR3nt: TGCGCCAGCAGCCAAGGTCTGAGGGAGACCCAGTACTTC
v_gene: TRBV5-1
d_gene: -
j_gene: TRBJ2-5
abundance: -

CDR3aa: CASSLAPGLYNEQFF
CDR3nt: TGTGCCAGCAGCTTAGCCCCGGGACTCTACAATGAGCAGTTCTTC
v_gene: TRBV7-8
d_gene: -
j_gene: TRBJ2-1
abundance: -

CDR3aa: CASTPPGRASGSGAGELFF
CDR3nt: TGTGCCAGCACCCCCCCCGGCAGGGCTAGCGGGAGTGGCGCCGGGGAGCTGTTTTTT
v_gene: TRBV6-2/TRBV6-3
d_gene: TRBD2
j_gene: TRBJ2-2
abundance: -

CDR3aa: CATSDPTSFGADTQYF
CDR3nt: TGTGCCACCAGTGATCCCACATCGTTCGGGGCAGATACGCAGTATTTT
v_gene: TRBV24-1
d_gene: -
j_gene: TRBJ2-3
abundance: medium-sized

CDR3aa: CSARDARTVSNQPQHF
CDR3nt: TGCAGTGCTAGAGATGCTAGGACAGTTAGCAATCAGCCCCAGCATTTT
v_gene: TRBV20-1
d_gene: -
j_gene: TRBJ1-5
abundance: few

CDR3aa: CATSDRGSTEAFF
CDR3nt: TGTGCCACCAGTGACCGGGGGAGCACTGAAGCTTTCTTT
v_gene: TRBV24-1
d_gene: -
j_gene: TRBJ1-1
abundance: -

CDR3aa: CASSQAGSGDGYTF
CDR3nt: TGTGCCAGCAGCCAAGCAGGGAGTGGGGATGGCTACACCTTC
v_gene: TRBV14
d_gene: -
j_gene: TRBJ1-2
abundance: -

CDR3aa: CASSFSASQETQYF
CDR3nt: TGTGCCAGCAGCTTTTCCGCTAGCCAAGAGACCCAGTACTTC
v_gene: TRBV11-1
d_gene: -
j_gene: TRBJ2-5
abundance: few

CDR3aa: CASSNEFGRQGLYNEQFF
CDR3nt: TGTGCCAGCAGCAATGAGTTTGGGAGACAGGGGCTCTACAATGAGCAGTTCTTC
v_gene: TRBV21-1
d_gene: -
j_gene: TRBJ2-1
abundance: -

CDR3aa: CACELLGGQTPYEQYF
CDR3nt: TGTGCCTGCGAACTCCTTGGGGGACAAACGCCCTACGAGCAGTACTTC
v_gene: TRBV6-2/TRBV6-3
d_gene: -
j_gene: TRBJ2-7
abundance: few

CDR3aa: CASAHNSNQPQHF
CDR3nt: TGTGCCAGCGCACATAATAGCAATCAGCCCCAGCATTTT
v_gene: TRBV19
d_gene: -
j_gene: TRBJ1-5
abundance: -

CDR3aa: CASSLFWQGEAFF
CDR3nt: TGTGCCAGCAGTTTATTCTGGCAGGGTGAAGCTTTCTTT
v_gene: TRBV27
d_gene: -
j_gene: TRBJ1-1
abundance: -

CDR3aa: CASSGDSPYEQYF
CDR3nt: TGTGCCAGCAGTGGGGACAGCCCCTACGAGCAGTACTTC
v_gene: TRBV2
d_gene: TRBD1
j_gene: TRBJ2-7
abundance: few

CDR3aa: CATSDSGQGVNQPQHF
CDR3nt: TGTGCCACCAGTGATTCCGGACAGGGGGTCAATCAGCCCCAGCATTTT
v_gene: TRBV24-1
d_gene: TRBD1
j_gene: TRBJ1-5
abundance: -

CDR3aa: CASSSLAGVGTDTQYF
CDR3nt: TGTGCCAGCAGCTCCCTAGCGGGAGTCGGCACAGATACGCAGTATTTT
v_gene: TRBV5-4
d_gene: TRBD2
j_gene: TRBJ2-3
abundance: -

CDR3aa: CASSLDPRLAGSYEQYF
CDR3nt: TGTGCCAGCAGTTTAGATCCTCGACTAGCGGGCAGCTACGAGCAGTACTTC
v_gene: TRBV27
d_gene: TRBD2
j_gene: TRBJ2-7
abundance: -